This TCR beta chain was sequenced in a study of blood T cell repertoires in COVID-19 (TCRdb year 2020). At the level of the whole study: Samples from collaborators originated in the United States, Italy and Spain and spanned both the acute and convalescent phases of COVID-19. The material from the prospective study consisted of cDNA or gDNA derived from T cells, B-cell-depleted T cells, or PBMCs. Deeply sampled blood TCRbeta repertoires from subjects exposed to, actively infected with, or recovered from COVID-19 were included in the dataset. The repertoires were made available in a free public database intended to serve as a resource for research on the immune response to SARS-CoV-2. Samples came from the ongoing ImmuneRACE study (first 160 participants) plus 1,254 subjects from 6 global collaborators. A de-identified subject ID, COVID-19 status, age in years and sex were almost always included in the sample metadata. Where available, HLA class I and class II types were taken from metadata supplied by the sample provider and were not determined by assay-based typing. The paper as a whole reports these results and caveats: Clinical and demographic metadata were provided uncurated, with the amount varying by source and participant.

Taken from the germline V gene, the CDR1 and CDR2 loops are SGHRS and YFSETQ. V is trimmed back by 0 bases and J by 5 bases, and the junction contains 11 bases that no gene match accounts for. Including the terminal cysteine and phenylalanine, the CDR3 comprises 18 residues. Solely the CDR3 DNA is kept, with 54 bases framed from the first base. Regarding this clone: No cognate antigen has been identified for it. Base quality data are lacking; no much larger clone is found one base away.

The immunoSEQ Assay, a bias-controlled multiplex PCR, was used to amplify TCRbeta CDR3 regions from genomic DNA. The study's own analysis went as follows. The number of nucleated cells in each sample was estimated from the amplification of reference gene primers within the assay. To quantify the absolute abundance of each unique TCRbeta CDR3 rearrangement, sequence reads were collapsed and filtered. For each sample, productive Simpson clonality was calculated by taking the square root of Simpson's diversity index across productive rearrangements. Imported from immuneACCESS, the table was reduced by TCRdb to in-frame sequences with V and J called. These copies leave out some clones; in studies compared against another copy, an unresolved V gene accounts for under half, and the cause of the remainder is not known. V, J and clone size were drawn from that table, and D and trimming were deduced from the DNA. This sample is represented by around 180,000 clones; under 85% of them were singletons. More than 8% of the sample goes to the ten largest clones.

Each collaborating institution followed its own protocols to collect whole blood in K2EDTA tubes. For TCRbeta analysis, collaborators shipped samples in one of three forms: frozen whole blood, isolated PBMCs, or DNA extracted from either of those sample types. This chain joins TRBV5-1 to TRBJ2-2; 9 central nucleotides agree with TRBD2. This TCR was sampled from a woman older than 75 with acute or convalescent COVID-19. The specimen was peripheral blood. For the CDR3, the sequence is CASSLESRGGSRTGELFF. At the DNA level, the sequence is TGCGCCAGCAGCTTGGAATCGCGGGGGGGCTCGAGGACCGGGGAGCTGTTTTTT.